These 12 T cell receptor beta chains share one sample of origin, sequenced in a study of blood T cell repertoires in COVID-19. Clones were sequenced by immunoSEQ multiplex PCR, and TCRdb holds only the in-frame ones, with some missing. Of 250,000 to 300,000 clones in the sample, about nine tenths were seen once. The sample taken for sequencing was PBMCs or T cells enriched from blood (not recorded which). Every receptor here comes from a woman aged 50 to 60 who had been exposed to COVID-19.

The chain employs TRBV5-1 and TRBJ2-2; 7 bases are shared with TRBD2. With V trimmed by 4 bases and J by 7 bases, 13 bases remained unmatched. The germline CDR1 and CDR2 sequences are SGHRS and YFSETQ. The CDR3 contains 16 residues. CDR3 in DNA: TGCGCCAGCAGCCTGTCGTTACGGGGGGAAGGCGGGGAGCTGTTTTTT. Translated, it gives CASSLSLRGEGGELFF.

This chain links TRBV27 with TRBJ1-2; TRBD1 aligns across 8 bases. The CDR3 is made up of 14 amino acids. Trimming took 4 bases from V and 5 from J; bases not matched to a gene: 6. Germline V CDR1 and CDR2: MNHEY, SMNVEV (reference sequence). The CDR3 region has the DNA TGTGCCAGCAGTTCCCAAAGGACAGGGTATGGCTACACCTTC. Amino acids: CASSSQRTGYGYTF.

This rearrangement joins TRBV3-1 (or the pseudogene TRBV3-2) to TRBJ1-1, with 7 bases lining up with TRBD1. The CDR3 is 15 residues long. Germline loops: CDR1 LGHDT, CDR2 YNNKEL (reference sequence). V lost 4 bases, J lost 3 bases, and 8 bases stayed unmatched. In DNA, the CDR3 is TGTGCCAGCAGCCTTCGGCCGGGACAGTACACTGAAGCTTTCTTT. Residues: CASSLRPGQYTEAFF.

In this sample, this clone turned up once. The chain recombines TRBV27 with TRBJ1-2; weak D call: TRBD1 (5 bases). This CDR3 has 13 residues. Looked up from germline, CDR1 is MNHEY and CDR2 is SMNVEV (reference sequence). V was pared by 5 bases and J by 5 bases, with 12 bases between. CDR3 sequence: CASSLRQGYGYTF. The CDR3 nucleotides read TGTGCCAGCAGTCTTAGGCAGGGTTATGGCTACACCTTC.

V usage is TRBV4-1 and J usage is TRBJ2-3; TRBD2 matches 9 bases. The germline V gene encodes CDR1 MGHRA and CDR2 YSYEKL. The CDR3 totals 16 residues. The V gene end was trimmed by 4 bases and the J gene end by 4 bases; junction bases not matched to a gene: 9. CDR3 residues: CASSPRASGVPDTQYF. The CDR3 DNA follows: TGCGCCAGCAGCCCCCGGGCTAGCGGGGTTCCAGATACGCAGTATTTT.

The chain uses TRBV5-1 and TRBJ2-1; 7 positions match TRBD2. Germline loops: CDR1 SGHRS, CDR2 YFSETQ. This CDR3 is 17 amino acids long. Germline trimming cut 7 bases from V and 3 bases from J; bases unmatched to any gene: 16. The CDR3 spells CASALTGKRGDYNEQFF. The CDR3 nucleotides are TGCGCCAGCGCCCTTACAGGTAAACGGGGGGACTACAATGAGCAGTTCTTC. Full variable domain (missing parts from reference TRBV5-1 and TRBJ2-1): KAGVTQTPRYLIKTRGQQVTLSCSPISGHRSVSWYQQTPGQGLQFLFEYFSETQRNKGNFPGRFSGRQFSNSRSEMNVSTLELGDSALYLCASALTGKRGDYNEQFFGPGTRLTVL.

The chain combines TRBV30 with TRBJ1-1; TRBD1 matches at 7 bases. Germline V gene data show CDR1 as GTSNPN and CDR2 as SVGIG (reference sequence). The J segment lost 1 base and the V segment lost 4 bases, leaving 0 bases of the junction unmatched. The CDR3 is 12 amino acids. The CDR3 nucleotides are TGTGCCTGGAACAGGGGGAACACTGAAGCTTTCTTT. This codes for CAWNRGNTEAFF.

J is TRBJ2-3 and V is TRBV5-1, with 10 bases matching TRBD2. The CDR3 length is 14 residues. Germline CDR1 is SGHRS and CDR2 is YFSETQ. V lost 7 bases and J lost 8; bases outside the gene matches: 10. The DNA of the CDR3 is TGCGCCAGCTTTGCCACTAGCGGGGAAAGTACGCAGTATTTT. Translating gives CASFATSGESTQYF.

This chain links TRBV5-1 with TRBJ2-3; D possibly corresponds to TRBD2 (5 bases). CDR1 and CDR2 (germline): SGHRS, YFSETQ. The ends were cut back, 2 bases at V and 6 bases at J, with 16 bases in the middle. CDR3 length equals 15 residues. CDR3 sequence: CASSLATTSLDTQYF. Here the CDR3 DNA reads TGCGCCAGCAGCTTAGCCACTACTAGTCTCGATACGCAGTATTTT.

V usage is TRBV27 and J usage is TRBJ1-2, with 10 bases lining up with TRBD1. CDR1 is MNHEY and CDR2 is SMNVEV in the germline V gene (reference sequence). V gave up 6 bases and J gave up 4 bases; unmatched junction bases: 5. This CDR3 comprises 14 residues. CDR3 sequence (DNA): TGTGCCAGCAGGCTGACAGGGGGCGGCTATGGCTACACCTTC. Its protein product is CASRLTGGGYGYTF.

This rearrangement joins TRBV10-3 to TRBJ2-2; 7 bases fit TRBD1. This CDR3 region has 15 residues. The germline gives CDR1 ENHRY, CDR2 SYGVKD. J was trimmed by 5 bases and V by 4 bases; bases with no gene match: 7. CDR3 loop: CAISGQTGVTGELFF. DNA for the CDR3: TGTGCCATCAGTGGCCAAACAGGGGTAACCGGGGAGCTGTTTTTT.

The chain employs TRBV19 and TRBJ2-1; no definite D call. Per germline, CDR1 LNHDA and CDR2 SQIVND (reference sequence). This CDR3 has 15 residues. The germline V and J ends were trimmed by 0 bases and 2 bases, with 8 bases remaining between them. The CDR3 here is CASSIDFNAYNEQFF. CDR3 nucleotide sequence: TGTGCCAGTAGTATAGATTTTAATGCCTACAATGAGCAGTTCTTC. The full variable domain, in which reference TRBV19 and TRBJ2-1 provide the parts outside the CDR3, is DGGITQSPKYLFRKEGQNVTLSCEQNLNHDAMYWYRQDPGQGLRLIYYSQIVNDFQKGDIAEGYSVSREKKESFPLTVTSAQKNPTAFYLCASSIDFNAYNEQFFGPGTRLTVL.